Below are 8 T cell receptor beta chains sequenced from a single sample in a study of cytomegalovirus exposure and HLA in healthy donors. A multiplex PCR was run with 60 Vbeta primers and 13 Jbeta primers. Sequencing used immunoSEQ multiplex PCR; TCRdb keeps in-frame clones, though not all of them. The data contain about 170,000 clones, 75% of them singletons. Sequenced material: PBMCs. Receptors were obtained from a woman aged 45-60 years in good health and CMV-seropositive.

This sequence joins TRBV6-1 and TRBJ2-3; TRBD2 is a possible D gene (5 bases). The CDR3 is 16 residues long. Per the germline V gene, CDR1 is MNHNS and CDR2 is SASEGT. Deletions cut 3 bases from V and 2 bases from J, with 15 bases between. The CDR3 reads CASSEDRGIATDTQYF. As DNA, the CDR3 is TGTGCCAGCAGTGAGGATCGAGGGATTGCCACAGATACGCAGTATTTT.

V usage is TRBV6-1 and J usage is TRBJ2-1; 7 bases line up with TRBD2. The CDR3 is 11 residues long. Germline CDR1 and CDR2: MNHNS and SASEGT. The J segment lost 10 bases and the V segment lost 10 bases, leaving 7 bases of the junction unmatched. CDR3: CATWGGGEQFF. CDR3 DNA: TGTGCCACCTGGGGGGGTGGGGAGCAGTTCTTC.

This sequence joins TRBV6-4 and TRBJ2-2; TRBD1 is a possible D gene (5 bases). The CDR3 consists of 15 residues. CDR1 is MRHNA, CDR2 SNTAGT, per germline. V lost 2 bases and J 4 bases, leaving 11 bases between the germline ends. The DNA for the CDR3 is TGTGCCAGCAGTGACCGGCAGGGCATCACCGGGGAGCTGTTTTTT. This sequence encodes CASSDRQGITGELFF.

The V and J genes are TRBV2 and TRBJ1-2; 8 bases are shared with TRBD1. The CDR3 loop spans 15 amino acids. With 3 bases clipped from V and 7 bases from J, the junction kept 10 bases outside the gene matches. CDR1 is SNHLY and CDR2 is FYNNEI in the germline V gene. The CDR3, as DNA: TGTGCCAGCAGTGAGAGGACAGGGATTGGCTTTGGCTACACCTTC. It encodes CASSERTGIGFGYTF.

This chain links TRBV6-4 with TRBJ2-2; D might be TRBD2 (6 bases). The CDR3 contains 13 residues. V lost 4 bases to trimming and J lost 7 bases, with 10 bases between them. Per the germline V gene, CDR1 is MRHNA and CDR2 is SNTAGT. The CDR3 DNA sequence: TGTGCCAGCAGTGGCAGGGAGGTCGGGGAGCTGTTTTTT. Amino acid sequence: CASSGREVGELFF.

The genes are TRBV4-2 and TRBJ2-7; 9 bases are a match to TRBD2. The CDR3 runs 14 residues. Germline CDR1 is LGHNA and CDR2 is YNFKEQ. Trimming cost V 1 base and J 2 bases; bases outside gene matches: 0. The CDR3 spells CASSQGGGAYEQYF. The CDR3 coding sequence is TGTGCCAGCAGCCAAGGCGGGGGGGCCTACGAGCAGTACTTC.

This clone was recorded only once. CDR3 protein: CASSHPTGSTDTQYF. DNA of the CDR3: TGTGCCAGCAGCCACCCTACAGGGAGCACAGATACGCAGTATTTT. This sequence joins TRBV6-6 and TRBJ2-3, with D possibly TRBD1 on 6 matching bases. The V end was cut by 6 bases, the J end by 0 bases, with 13 bases between. Per germline, CDR1 MNHNY and CDR2 SVGAGI (reference sequence). The length of the CDR3 is 15 residues.

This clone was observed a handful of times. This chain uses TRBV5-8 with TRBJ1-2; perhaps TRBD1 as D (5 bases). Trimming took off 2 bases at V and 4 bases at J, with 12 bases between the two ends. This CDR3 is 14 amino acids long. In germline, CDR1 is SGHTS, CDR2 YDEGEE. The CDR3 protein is CASSFGGSGYGYTF. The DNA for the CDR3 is TGTGCCAGCAGCTTCGGGGGGAGTGGCTATGGCTACACCTTC.